This T cell receptor (beta chain) was sequenced in a study of OX40 agonist ivuxolimab in advanced cancers. Here immunoSEQ multiplex PCR was the method, and the copy in TCRdb shows in-frame clones only, minus some. The sample gives 40,000 to 60,000 clones, around 79% of which show up once; over 6.5% is in the top ten. Points on this clone: Its specificity is unknown.

Study-level findings and limits: Normalized expansion of T-cell clones was also low for some nonresponders.

This TCR was sampled from an adult with an advanced solid tumor such as melanoma, head and neck, liver or kidney cancer. The sequencing used CD4+ or CD8+ T cells sorted from blood, collected in a trial of the OX40 agonist ivuxolimab.

CDR3 in DNA: TGCGCCAGCAGCCAAGGGACTAGCGGGCCTAGACGTAATGAGCAGTTCTTC. Encoded protein: CASSQGTSGPRRNEQFF. The rearrangement uses TRBV4-1 and TRBJ2-1, with 11 bases matching TRBD2. The CDR3 is made up of 17 amino acids. Looked up from germline, CDR1 is MGHRA and CDR2 is YSYEKL. Trimming took 1 base from V and 7 from J; bases not matched to a gene: 9.